The clone carrying this T cell receptor (beta chain) was counted between two and nine times. Its matching antigen is unknown. The J segment lost 6 bases and the V segment lost 2 bases, leaving 8 bases of the junction unmatched. In germline, CDR1 is KGHSH, CDR2 LQKENI. The CDR3 contains 17 residues. The data were obtained in a study of T and B cells in COVID-19 patients. Overall study: Critical illness requiring mechanical ventilation or extracorporeal membrane oxygenation affected three fifths of the roughly 20 active-infection patients. General study points: Symptomatic-phase blood samples from mildly ill patients and early samples from severe cases were scarce.

Blood genomic DNA input for TRB amplification was 250-500 ng. BIOMED2 TRB-A/B primer pools were used in multiplex TRB PCR. TCRdb called the multiplex PCR reads again in MiXCR, with one record for every CDR3 protein. The table shows 4,800 or so distinct CDR3 sequences, with 27% occurring only once. Specimen: blood. The V gene is TRBV18, the J gene TRBJ1-6; TRBD1 matches 9 bases. The source is a human donor with active COVID-19. The CDR3 reads CASSPSPTGGINSPLHF. CDR3 DNA sequence: TGTGCCAGCTCACCAAGCCCGACAGGGGGAATTAATTCACCCCTCCACTTT.